This T cell receptor (beta chain) was recovered during a study of blood T cell repertoires in COVID-19. Looking at the study overall: COVID-19 samples collected from the United States, Italy and Spain covered acute and convalescent phases. From T cells, B-cell-depleted T cells, or PBMCs came the material, which was cDNA or gDNA.

With 2 bases removed from V and 6 bases from J, the gap between germline ends came to 17 bases. The CDR3 loop spans 16 amino acids. Per the germline V gene, CDR1 is SGHAT and CDR2 is FQDESV (reference sequence). Enrolment of Seattle patients took place during active infection, and they were followed longitudinally. In the source study's methods: Reference gene primer amplification in the assay estimated nucleated cell counts. Repertoires were generated with immunoSEQ multiplex PCR, while TCRdb's copy carries only in-frame clones and drops some. V and J calls and clone size are those listed in that table; D and trimming were worked out from the DNA. The sample has roughly 60,000 clones, around four fifths seen once.

The gene calls are TRBV11-1 and TRBJ2-4, with D perhaps matching TRBD2 (5 bases). This receptor was taken from a man between 25 and 39 years old with COVID-19, enrolled during active disease. Sequencing was performed on peripheral blood. The CDR3 DNA reads as TGTGCCAGCAGCTTAACCGCGACGTCTAGCAGAAACATTCAGTACTTC. Protein sequence: CASSLTATSSRNIQYF.